The clone carrying this T cell receptor beta chain was seen a handful of times. Its antigen is currently unknown. The use of previously described methods and listed TCR primers produced the bulk TCR libraries. TCRdb re-derived calls from the PCR reads in MiXCR, one entry per CDR3 protein. The repertoire consists of some 320,000 distinct CDR3 sequences, with 24% occurring once and the leading ten covering 0.65% to 0.75%. V trimming: 1 base; J trimming: 8 bases; junction bases outside the gene matches: 12. The germline V gene encodes CDR1 MNHEY and CDR2 SMNVEV (reference sequence). The CDR3 length is 17 residues. This record belongs to a study of molecular identifiers for immune sequencing clone quantification. Study-level background: Naive CD8 RNA (around 20,000 or 99,000 cells) was divided into five aliquots, with four sequenced.

For naive CD8 T cells, sorting used the CD8+CD4-CCR7+CD45RA+ phenotype. General observations from the study: Among effectors, clones above 20 RNA copies held over 98% of molecules; among naive cells, under 1%.

The origin of this receptor is a human donor in good health. Some libraries in this study had Jurkat cell RNA spiked in. The specimen was naive CD8+ T cells from blood, with Jurkat cell RNA spiked in. Indicated subset: FACS-sorted CD8+CD4-CCR7+CD45RA+ naive T cells. V gene TRBV27 combines with J gene TRBJ2-1, with 9 nucleotides matching TRBD1. The CDR3 DNA follows: TGTGCCAGCAGTTTATATACAGGGGGCGCAGGGCACTATGAGCAGTTCTTC. It is translated as CASSLYTGGAGHYEQFF.